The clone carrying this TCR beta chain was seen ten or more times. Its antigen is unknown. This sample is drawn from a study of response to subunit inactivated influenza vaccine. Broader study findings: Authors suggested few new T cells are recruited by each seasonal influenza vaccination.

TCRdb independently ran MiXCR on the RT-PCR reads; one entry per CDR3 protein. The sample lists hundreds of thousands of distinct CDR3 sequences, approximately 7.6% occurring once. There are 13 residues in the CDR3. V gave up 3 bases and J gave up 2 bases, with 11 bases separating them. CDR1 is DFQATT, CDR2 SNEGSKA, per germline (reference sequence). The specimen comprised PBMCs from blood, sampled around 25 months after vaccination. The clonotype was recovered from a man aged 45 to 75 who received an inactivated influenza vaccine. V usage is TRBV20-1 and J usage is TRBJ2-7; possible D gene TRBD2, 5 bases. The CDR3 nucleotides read TGCAGTGCTAGGTCGGACGGGACCTACGAGCAGTACTTC. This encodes CSARSDGTYEQYF.